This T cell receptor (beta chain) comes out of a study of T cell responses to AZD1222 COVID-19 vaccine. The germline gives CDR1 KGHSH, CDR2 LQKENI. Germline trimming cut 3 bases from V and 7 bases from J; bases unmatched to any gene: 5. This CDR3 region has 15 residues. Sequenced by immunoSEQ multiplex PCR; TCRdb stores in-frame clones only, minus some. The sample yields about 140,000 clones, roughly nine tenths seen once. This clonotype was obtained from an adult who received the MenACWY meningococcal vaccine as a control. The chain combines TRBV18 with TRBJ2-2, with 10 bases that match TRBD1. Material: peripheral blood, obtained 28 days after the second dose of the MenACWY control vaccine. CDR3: CASSPGTGVIGELFF. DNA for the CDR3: TGTGCCAGCTCACCGGGGACAGGGGTCATCGGGGAGCTGTTTTTT.